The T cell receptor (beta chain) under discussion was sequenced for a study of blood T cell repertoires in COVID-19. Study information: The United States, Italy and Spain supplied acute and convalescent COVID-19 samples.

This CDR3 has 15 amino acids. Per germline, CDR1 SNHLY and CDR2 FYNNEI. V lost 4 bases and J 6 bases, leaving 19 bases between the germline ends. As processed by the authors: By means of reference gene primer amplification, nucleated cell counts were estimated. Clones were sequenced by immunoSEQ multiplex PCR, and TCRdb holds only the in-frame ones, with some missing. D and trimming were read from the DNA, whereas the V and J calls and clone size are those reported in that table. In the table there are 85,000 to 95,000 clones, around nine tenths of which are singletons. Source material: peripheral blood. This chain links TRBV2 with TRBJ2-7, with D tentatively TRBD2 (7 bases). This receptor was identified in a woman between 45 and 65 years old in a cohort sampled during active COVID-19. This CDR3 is CASSVGGATFGEQYF. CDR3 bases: TGTGCCAGCAGTGTTGGGGGGGCTACCTTCGGCGAGCAGTACTTC.